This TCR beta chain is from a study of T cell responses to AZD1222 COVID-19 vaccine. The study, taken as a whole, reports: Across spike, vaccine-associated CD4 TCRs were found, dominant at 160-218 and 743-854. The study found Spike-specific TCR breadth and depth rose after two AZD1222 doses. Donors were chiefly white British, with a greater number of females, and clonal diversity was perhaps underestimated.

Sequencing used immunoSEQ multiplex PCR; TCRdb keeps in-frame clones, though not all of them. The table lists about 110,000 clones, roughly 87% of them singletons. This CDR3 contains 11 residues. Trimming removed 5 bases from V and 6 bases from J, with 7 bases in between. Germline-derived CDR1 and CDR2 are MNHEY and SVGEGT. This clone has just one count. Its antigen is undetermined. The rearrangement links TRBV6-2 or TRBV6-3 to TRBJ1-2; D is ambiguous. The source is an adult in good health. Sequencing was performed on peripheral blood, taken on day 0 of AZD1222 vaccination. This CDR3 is CASSSNDGYTF. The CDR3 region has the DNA TGTGCCAGCAGTAGCAACGATGGCTACACCTTC.